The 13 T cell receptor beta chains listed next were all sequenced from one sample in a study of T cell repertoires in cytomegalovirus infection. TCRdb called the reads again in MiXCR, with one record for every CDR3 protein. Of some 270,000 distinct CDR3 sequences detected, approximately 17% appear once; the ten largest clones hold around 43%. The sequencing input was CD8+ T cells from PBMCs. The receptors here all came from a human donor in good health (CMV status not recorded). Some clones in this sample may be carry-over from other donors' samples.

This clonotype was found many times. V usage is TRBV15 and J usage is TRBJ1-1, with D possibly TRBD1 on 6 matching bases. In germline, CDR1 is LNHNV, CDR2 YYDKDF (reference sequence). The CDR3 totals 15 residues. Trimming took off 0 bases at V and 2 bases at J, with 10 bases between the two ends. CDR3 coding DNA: TGTGCCACCAGCAGAGATCGGGGGCTTAACACTGAAGCTTTCTTT. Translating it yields CATSRDRGLNTEAFF.

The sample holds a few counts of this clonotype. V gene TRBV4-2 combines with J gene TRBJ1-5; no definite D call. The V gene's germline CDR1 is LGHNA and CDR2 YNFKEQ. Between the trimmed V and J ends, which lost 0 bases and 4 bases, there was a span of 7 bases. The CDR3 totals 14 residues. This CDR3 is CASSQDPGNQPQHF. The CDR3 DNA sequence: TGTGCCAGCAGCCAAGACCCGGGGAATCAGCCCCAGCATTTT.

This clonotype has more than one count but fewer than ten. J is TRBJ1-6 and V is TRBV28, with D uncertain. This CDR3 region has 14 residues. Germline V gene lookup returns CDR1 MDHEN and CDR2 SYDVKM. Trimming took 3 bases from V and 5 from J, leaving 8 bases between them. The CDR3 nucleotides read TGTGCCAGCAGTTTGGACGGTGATAATTCACCCCTCCACTTT. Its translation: CASSLDGDNSPLHF. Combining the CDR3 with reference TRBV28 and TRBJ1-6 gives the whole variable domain DVKVTQSSRYLVKRTGEKVFLECVQDMDHENMFWYRQDPGLGLRLIYFSYDVKMKEKGDIPEGYSVSREKKERFSLILESASTNQTSMYLCASSLDGDNSPLHFGNGTRLTVT.

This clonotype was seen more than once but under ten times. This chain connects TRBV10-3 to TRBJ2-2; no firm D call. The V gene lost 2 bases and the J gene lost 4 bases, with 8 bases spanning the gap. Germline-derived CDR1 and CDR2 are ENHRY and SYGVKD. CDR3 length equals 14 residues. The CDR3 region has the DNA TGTGCCATCAGTGAGCGTTGGGGCACCGGGGAGCTGTTTTTT. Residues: CAISERWGTGELFF.

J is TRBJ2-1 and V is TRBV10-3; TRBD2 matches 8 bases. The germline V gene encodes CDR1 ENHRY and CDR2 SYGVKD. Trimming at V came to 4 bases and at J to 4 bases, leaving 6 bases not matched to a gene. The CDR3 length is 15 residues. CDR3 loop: CAISATGGIYNEQFF. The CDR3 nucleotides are TGTGCCATCAGTGCCACGGGGGGGATATACAATGAGCAGTTCTTC.

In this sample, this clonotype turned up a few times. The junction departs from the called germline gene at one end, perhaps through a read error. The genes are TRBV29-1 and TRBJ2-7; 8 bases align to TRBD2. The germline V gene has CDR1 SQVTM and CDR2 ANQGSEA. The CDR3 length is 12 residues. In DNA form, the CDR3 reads TGCAGCGCTGAAGCGGGGGCGGGCGAGCAGTACTTC. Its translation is CSAEAGAGEQYF.

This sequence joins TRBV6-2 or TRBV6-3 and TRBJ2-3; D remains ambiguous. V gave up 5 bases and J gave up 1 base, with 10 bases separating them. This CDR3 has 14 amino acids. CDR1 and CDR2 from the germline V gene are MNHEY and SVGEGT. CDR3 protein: CASSPLYGTDTQYF. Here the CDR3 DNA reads TGTGCCAGCAGTCCTCTTTATGGCACAGATACGCAGTATTTT.

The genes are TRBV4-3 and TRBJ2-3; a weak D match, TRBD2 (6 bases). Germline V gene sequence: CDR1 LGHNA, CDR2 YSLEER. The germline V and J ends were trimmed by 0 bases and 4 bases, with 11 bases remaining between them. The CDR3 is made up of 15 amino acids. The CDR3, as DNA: TGCGCCAGCAGCCAAGATAGGCGGGGTTCAGATACGCAGTATTTT. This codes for CASSQDRRGSDTQYF.

CDR3 loop: CASSQVGGVDEQYF. CDR3 sequence (DNA): TGTGCCAGCAGTCAAGTCGGGGGCGTGGACGAGCAGTACTTC. This chain uses TRBV28 with TRBJ2-7, with D perhaps given as TRBD1 or TRBD2 (6 bases each). V lost 5 bases, J lost 5 bases, and 16 bases lay in between. Germline assignment: CDR1 MDHEN and CDR2 SYDVKM. The CDR3 is made up of 14 amino acids.

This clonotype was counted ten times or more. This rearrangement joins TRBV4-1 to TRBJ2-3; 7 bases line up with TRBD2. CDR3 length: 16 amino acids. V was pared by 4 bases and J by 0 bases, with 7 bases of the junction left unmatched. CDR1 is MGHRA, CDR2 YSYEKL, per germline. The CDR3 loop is CASSLRRGTSTDTQYF. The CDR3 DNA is TGCGCCAGCAGCCTTCGGCGGGGGACTAGCACAGATACGCAGTATTTT.

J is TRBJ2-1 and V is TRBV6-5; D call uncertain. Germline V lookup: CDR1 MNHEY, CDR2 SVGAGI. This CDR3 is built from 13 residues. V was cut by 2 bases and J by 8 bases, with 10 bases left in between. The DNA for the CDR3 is TGTGCCAGCAGTTACGGTCCGTTAGATGAGCAGTTCTTC. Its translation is CASSYGPLDEQFF.

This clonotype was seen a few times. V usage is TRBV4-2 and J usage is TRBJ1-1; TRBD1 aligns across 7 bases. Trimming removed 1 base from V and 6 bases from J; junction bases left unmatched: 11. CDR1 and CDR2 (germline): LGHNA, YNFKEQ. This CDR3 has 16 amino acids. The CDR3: CASSQVLDRVVAEAFF. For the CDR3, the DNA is TGTGCCAGCAGCCAAGTCCTTGACAGGGTAGTCGCTGAAGCTTTCTTT.

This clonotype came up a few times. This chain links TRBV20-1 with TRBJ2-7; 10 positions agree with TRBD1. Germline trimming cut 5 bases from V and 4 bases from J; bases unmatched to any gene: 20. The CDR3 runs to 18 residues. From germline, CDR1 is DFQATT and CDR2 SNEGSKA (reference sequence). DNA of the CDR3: TGCAGTGCTGCTACGGGGCCAAGGGACAGGGGAAAGATTTACGAGCAGTACTTC. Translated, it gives CSAATGPRDRGKIYEQYF.